The 31 T cell receptor beta chains below come from one sample, sequenced in a study of T cell repertoires in cytomegalovirus infection. Their target antigens are unknown. From the reads, TCRdb called clonotypes with MiXCR, one entry per CDR3 protein. The table includes hundreds of thousands of distinct CDR3 sequences, almost 30% detected once. The sample consisted of cultured PBMCs, taken from culture after CMV antigen stimulation. These receptors were collected from a human donor in good health (CMV status not recorded). Some clones in this sample may be carry-over from other donors' samples.

This chain uses TRBV27 with TRBJ2-6; D is unresolved. The V gene lost 2 bases and the J gene lost 3 bases, with 11 bases spanning the gap. In germline, CDR1 is MNHEY, CDR2 SMNVEV (reference sequence). There are 16 residues in the CDR3. The CDR3, as DNA: TGTGCCAGCAGTTTACTCGATACAAGTGGGGCCAACGTCCTGACTTTC. This sequence encodes CASSLLDTSGANVLTF.

J is TRBJ1-2 and V is TRBV7-2, with a possible D match to TRBD1 (6 bases). Germline V CDR1 and CDR2: SGHTA, FQGNSA. This CDR3 is 13 amino acids long. V dropped 4 bases and J dropped 4 bases, with 10 bases sitting between them. CDR3 region: CASSSRQAYGYTF. CDR3 nucleotide sequence: TGTGCCAGCAGCTCACGACAGGCCTATGGCTACACCTTC.

This clonotype was counted only a few times. This chain links TRBV4-2 with TRBJ2-1; perhaps TRBD1 as D (6 bases). Germline V lookup: CDR1 LGHNA, CDR2 YNFKEQ. Trimming cost V 5 bases and J 5 bases, with 19 bases left between them. The CDR3 consists of 16 residues. The CDR3 spells CASSDQGNRENNEQFF. The CDR3 nucleotides are TGTGCCAGCAGCGATCAAGGGAACAGGGAAAACAATGAGCAGTTCTTC.

V is TRBV28 and J is TRBJ2-1; 12 bases fit TRBD1. Germline V gives CDR1 MDHEN, CDR2 SYDVKM. This CDR3 contains 14 residues. V shed 5 bases and J 9 bases; nucleotides not matched to a gene: 5. The CDR3 DNA is TGTGCCAGCAGTCGGGACAGGGGGCTTTTTGAGCAGTTCTTC. Protein: CASSRDRGLFEQFF.

The gene calls are TRBV7-6 and TRBJ1-6; D possibly corresponds to TRBD1 (6 bases). Germline CDR1 SGHVS, CDR2 FNYEAQ. The V gene lost 1 base and the J gene lost 7 bases, with 17 bases spanning the gap. This CDR3 has 17 amino acids. This CDR3 reads CASSLVGGQGNNSPLHF. The CDR3 DNA follows: TGTGCCAGCAGCTTAGTAGGGGGGCAGGGGAACAATTCACCCCTCCACTTT. The full variable domain, rest sourced from reference TRBV7-6 and TRBJ1-6, is GAGVSQSPRYKVTKRGQDVALRCDPISGHVSLYWYRQALGQGPEFLTYFNYEAQQDKSGLPNDRFSAERPEGSISTLTIQRTEQRDSAMYRCASSLVGGQGNNSPLHFGNGTRLTVT.

V gene TRBV2 combines with J gene TRBJ2-3, with D hard to call. The CDR3 loop spans 14 amino acids. The germline V gene encodes CDR1 SNHLY and CDR2 FYNNEI. V lost 3 bases to trimming and J lost 4 bases, with 11 bases between them. DNA of the CDR3: TGTGCCAGCAGTGAGGCTTTTCAGGCAGATACGCAGTATTTT. Protein sequence: CASSEAFQADTQYF.

This sequence joins TRBV6-2 or TRBV6-3 and TRBJ2-1; possibly TRBD2 for D (7 bases). Trimming removed 6 bases from V and 8 bases from J, with 26 bases in between. The CDR3 is 17 residues long. In germline, CDR1 is MNHEY, CDR2 SVGEGT. The CDR3 here is CASSRGRGGAGIDEQFF. CDR3 DNA: TGTGCCAGCAGCCGGGGGAGGGGGGGCGCAGGAATCGATGAGCAGTTCTTC.

This clonotype was detected a few times. This CDR3 reads CASSGRDREREQYF. The CDR3 nucleotides read TGTGCCAGCAGCGGCCGGGACAGGGAACGCGAGCAGTACTTC. V is TRBV7-9 and J is TRBJ2-7; TRBD1 agrees at 9 bases. Germline CDR1 is SEHNR and CDR2 is FQNEAQ (reference sequence). The CDR3 sequence is 14 residues long. V lost 5 bases, J lost 6 bases, and 8 bases stayed unmatched.

Many counts were recorded for this clonotype. The V and J genes are TRBV12-3 or TRBV12-4 and TRBJ2-1, with D uncertain. The CDR3 totals 11 residues. Trimming pared 6 bases from V and 6 bases from J, leaving 6 bases between. The CDR3 bases are TGTGCCAGCAGCTTAAGCAATGAGCAGTTCTTC. It is translated as CASSLSNEQFF.

The rearrangement uses TRBV10-3 and TRBJ1-2, with D uncertain. Trimming cost V 1 base and J 7 bases, with 7 bases left between them. The CDR3 sequence is 12 residues long. The germline V gene encodes CDR1 ENHRY and CDR2 SYGVKD. The CDR3 here is CAISEYISGYTF. The CDR3 DNA sequence: TGTGCCATCAGTGAGTACATCTCTGGCTACACCTTC.

This chain uses TRBV27 with TRBJ2-6, with a tentative D call TRBD2 (5 bases). Trimming shortened V by 6 bases and J by 4 bases, and 19 bases separated the two germline ends. Germline CDR1 and CDR2: MNHEY and SMNVEV (reference sequence). The CDR3 runs to 17 residues. CDR3 sequence (DNA): TGTGCCAGCAGCCCCCAGGTGGACTGGTACGGGGCCAACGTCCTGACTTTC. Translated, it gives CASSPQVDWYGANVLTF. The whole variable domain, remainder taken from reference TRBV27 and TRBJ2-6, is EAQVTQNPRYLITVTGKKLTVTCSQNMNHEYMSWYRQDPGLGLRQIYYSMNVEVTDKGDVPEGYKVSRKEKRNFPLILESPSPNQTSLYFCASSPQVDWYGANVLTFGAGSRLTVL.

This clonotype was seen repeatedly, ten times or more. This sequence joins TRBV30 and TRBJ2-1, with D perhaps TRBD2 (5 bases). This CDR3 contains 15 residues. The V gene lost 0 bases and the J gene lost 1 base, with 10 bases spanning the gap. Germline CDR1 is GTSNPN and CDR2 is SVGIG (reference sequence). The CDR3 sequence: CAWSVRGRSYNEQFF. CDR3 DNA: TGTGCCTGGAGTGTACGGGGTCGTTCCTACAATGAGCAGTTCTTC.

The genes are TRBV18 and TRBJ2-3; D call uncertain. V was cut by 6 bases and J by 2 bases, with 12 bases left in between. The CDR3 consists of 14 residues. CDR1 KGHSH and CDR2 LQKENI come from the germline V gene. CDR3 nucleotide sequence: TGTGCCAGCTCTGATTCCGATCCCACAGATACGCAGTATTTT. Translation: CASSDSDPTDTQYF.

This clonotype was picked up many times. The V gene is TRBV27, the J gene TRBJ1-1; maybe TRBD1 (6 bases). Trimming stripped 4 bases from V and 3 bases from J, with 12 bases between. Germline V gives CDR1 MNHEY, CDR2 SMNVEV (reference sequence). The CDR3 is 14 residues long. CDR3 protein: CASSSNRAYTEAFF. In nucleotides, the CDR3 is TGTGCCAGCAGTTCGAACAGGGCCTACACTGAAGCTTTCTTT.

This clonotype was observed at least ten times. The chain carries TRBV19 and TRBJ2-1; D unresolved. The germline gives CDR1 LNHDA, CDR2 SQIVND (reference sequence). Deletions cut 0 bases from V and 5 bases from J, with 17 bases between. This CDR3 is built from 17 residues. DNA of the CDR3: TGTGCCAGTAGTATAGACGCCGTAGGGTATGGGGACAATGAGCAGTTCTTC. As protein: CASSIDAVGYGDNEQFF.

J is TRBJ2-1 and V is TRBV6-5, with 9 bases aligning to TRBD1. The CDR3 runs 16 residues. The junction had 9 bases not matched to a gene; V was cut back by 2 bases and J by 7 bases. Germline V gene lookup returns CDR1 MNHEY and CDR2 SVGAGI. The CDR3 is CASSYPPGQGRNEQFF. CDR3 in DNA: TGTGCCAGCAGTTACCCCCCGGGACAGGGTAGGAATGAGCAGTTCTTC.

This clonotype was observed a single time. J is TRBJ1-1 and V is TRBV2; 7 bases match TRBD1. The V and J ends lost 6 bases and 10 bases, in that order; junction bases with no gene match: 11. CDR1 and CDR2 (germline): SNHLY, FYNNEI. The CDR3 consists of 13 residues. The CDR3, as DNA: TGTGCCAGCAGGGACAGGACGGGCTATGTAGCTTTCTTT. It specifies CASRDRTGYVAFF.

This chain joins TRBV20-1 and TRBJ2-2; 8 bases are shared with TRBD2. V shed 3 bases, J shed 0 bases, and the junction held 9 bases outside the gene matches. Germline-derived CDR1 and CDR2 are DFQATT and SNEGSKA (reference sequence). This CDR3 region has 17 residues. The DNA of the CDR3 is TGCAGTGCTAGTGTAGCTAGCGGGCTACCGAACACCGGGGAGCTGTTTTTT. Residues: CSASVASGLPNTGELFF.

This chain connects TRBV12-3 or TRBV12-4 to TRBJ1-1; D unresolved. V lost 3 bases and J lost 3, with 8 bases in between. The CDR3 is made up of 13 amino acids. The CDR3, as DNA: TGTGCCAGCAGTTTTTTGGAAGACACTGAAGCTTTCTTT. Protein: CASSFLEDTEAFF.

The chain recombines TRBV15 with TRBJ2-7; D uncertain. The CDR3 is 12 residues long. The germline V gene encodes CDR1 LNHNV and CDR2 YYDKDF (reference sequence). V was clipped by 1 base and J by 4 bases, with 5 bases between them. This CDR3 is CATSRAGYEQYF. Here the CDR3 DNA reads TGTGCCACCAGCAGAGCCGGGTACGAGCAGTACTTC.

This clonotype was detected only a few times. The chain recombines TRBV19 with TRBJ1-6, with no clear D. The CDR3 runs to 15 residues. V was cut by 1 base and J by 6 bases, with 10 bases left in between. The germline CDR1 and CDR2 sequences are LNHDA and SQIVND (reference sequence). CDR3 loop: CASSIAQQRNSPLHF. CDR3 bases: TGTGCCAGTAGTATAGCCCAACAGCGTAATTCACCCCTCCACTTT. The whole variable domain, remainder taken from reference TRBV19 and TRBJ1-6, is DGGITQSPKYLFRKEGQNVTLSCEQNLNHDAMYWYRQDPGQGLRLIYYSQIVNDFQKGDIAEGYSVSREKKESFPLTVTSAQKNPTAFYLCASSIAQQRNSPLHFGNGTRLTVT.

This clonotype was seen at least ten times. The genes are TRBV7-2 and TRBJ2-7; D unclear. The CDR3 has 13 residues. CDR1 SGHTA and CDR2 FQGNSA come from the germline V gene. The V end lost 5 bases, the J end lost 5 bases, and 13 bases lay between the germline ends. CDR3 sequence (DNA): TGTGCCAGCAGCCCTAACGACATCCACGAGCAGTACTTC. It translates to CASSPNDIHEQYF.

This clonotype was counted a few times. This chain connects TRBV19 to TRBJ2-3; D tentatively reads TRBD1 or TRBD2 (5 bases each). The CDR3 sequence is 14 residues long. The V end was cut by 3 bases, the J end by 13 bases, with 20 bases between. Germline V gene data show CDR1 as LNHDA and CDR2 as SQIVND (reference sequence). CDR3 amino acids: CASSISYDGAYKYF. The CDR3 coding sequence is TGTGCCAGTAGTATCTCCTACGACGGGGCATACAAGTATTTT.

The chain recombines TRBV19 with TRBJ1-5; the D gene is possibly TRBD1 (5 bases). The germline V gene has CDR1 LNHDA and CDR2 SQIVND (reference sequence). The length of the CDR3 is 11 residues. Trimming pared 3 bases from V and 10 bases from J, leaving 7 bases between. CDR3 DNA sequence: TGTGCCAGTAGTATCGGGGGTCCCCAGCATTTT. As protein: CASSIGGPQHF.

The genes are TRBV24-1 and TRBJ2-3, with 8 nucleotides matching TRBD2. V lost 6 bases, J lost 5 bases, and 6 bases stayed unmatched. The germline gives CDR1 KGHDR, CDR2 SFDVKD. The CDR3 is made up of 14 amino acids. In DNA form, the CDR3 reads TGTGCCACCAGTAGGCCTAGCGGGCAAGATACGCAGTATTTT. This encodes CATSRPSGQDTQYF.

This rearrangement joins TRBV19 to TRBJ2-4; TRBD1 is a possible D gene (5 bases). The CDR3 spans 16 residues. In germline, CDR1 is LNHDA, CDR2 SQIVND (reference sequence). Trimming stripped 4 bases from V and 0 bases from J, with 13 bases between. The CDR3: CASSKDTSVAKNIQYF. The CDR3 DNA is TGTGCCAGTAGTAAGGACACATCAGTAGCCAAAAACATTCAGTACTTC.

This clonotype was seen only a few times. For the CDR3, the DNA is TGTGCCAGCAGCGTAGGGCTAGCGGGGAACTCCTACGAGCAGTACTTC. Protein: CASSVGLAGNSYEQYF. The chain combines TRBV9 with TRBJ2-7, with TRBD2 matching 9 bases. There are 16 residues in the CDR3. CDR1 is SGDLS, CDR2 YYNGEE, per germline. V shed 0 bases and J 0 bases; nucleotides not matched to a gene: 4.

To note about this clonotype: As the CDR3 is not closed by the conserved phenylalanine or tryptophan, this likely results from a read error. This chain's CDR3 is CASNEKVHGAEAFC. The CDR3 DNA reads TGTGCCAGCAACGAGAAGGTCCATGGCGCTGAAGCTTTCTGT. V usage is TRBV7-6 and J usage is TRBJ1-1; D is unclear. The ends were cut back, 7 bases at V and 6 bases at J, with 18 bases in the middle. The length of the CDR3 is 14 residues. The V gene's germline CDR1 is SGHVS and CDR2 FNYEAQ.

The chain has TRBV10-3 and TRBJ2-1; TRBD2 agrees at 7 bases. Germline V lookup: CDR1 ENHRY, CDR2 SYGVKD. The CDR3 spans 17 residues. Trimming removed 2 bases from V and 4 bases from J; junction bases left unmatched: 11. The CDR3 DNA reads as TGTGCCATCAGTGAGCCTCGCGGGGGAGCGGGGTACAATGAGCAGTTCTTC. This encodes CAISEPRGGAGYNEQFF.

This clonotype has ten or more counts. V and J are TRBV7-8 and TRBJ2-5; D possibly corresponds to TRBD1 (5 bases). Per germline, CDR1 SGHVS and CDR2 FQNEAQ. V gave up 4 bases and J gave up 1 base, with 13 bases separating them. CDR3 length: 15 amino acids. The CDR3 nucleotides read TGTGCCAGCAGCTCCCGGACACGAGTCCAAGAGACCCAGTACTTC. Its protein is CASSSRTRVQETQYF.

This clonotype has only a few counts. This chain links TRBV19 with TRBJ2-5; D might be TRBD2 (6 bases). CDR3 length: 15 amino acids. The V end lost 3 bases, the J end lost 3 bases, and 14 bases lay between the germline ends. Per the germline V gene, CDR1 is LNHDA and CDR2 is SQIVND (reference sequence). CDR3 residues: CASSMYSRREETQYF. CDR3 nucleotides: TGTGCCAGTAGTATGTATTCGCGGAGGGAAGAGACCCAGTACTTC.